This T cell receptor beta chain was sequenced in a study of regulatory T cells in long-lasting Graves disease. For the study at large: Over 5 years on antithyroid drugs plus positive TSH receptor antibodies marked Graves' disease as persistent.

Looked up from germline, CDR1 is SQVTM and CDR2 is ANQGSEA. V shed 7 bases and J shed 4 bases, with 18 bases lying between them. This CDR3 has 14 amino acids. As for time point: persistent/refractory GD, antithyroid drugs over 5 years with positive TRAb. Following extraction of RNA from PBMCs, that RNA was used to make the TCR library. Study-wide findings and caveats: The study found persistent patients shared more public clonotypes (over 2,500) than new patients (around 1,000). Persistent disease exhibited a predilection for TRBV28, TRBJ1-2 and TRBJ2-5.

Arm-PCR of CDR3 regions with iRepertoire HTBI primers generated TCR beta libraries. Per the study methods: Identified across the samples were 62 TRBV segments and 14 TRBJ segments. TCRdb analysed the multiplex PCR reads with MiXCR anew, one entry per CDR3 protein. The V and J calls, along with clone size, are taken from TCRdb and not from the paper's own processing. The sample has roughly 400,000 distinct CDR3 sequences, roughly 23% seen once. This clonotype was seen more than once but under ten times. Its cognate antigen is unknown. Sequencing used peripheral blood mononuclear cells (PBMCs), obtained when the disease was refractory, from a patient treated with antithyroid drugs. The sequence derives from a female donor with Graves disease. V gene TRBV29-1 combines with J gene TRBJ2-3; maybe TRBD1 (5 bases). The CDR3 nucleotides read TGCAGCGCCAGGGCCCCTCGCGCCCCAGATACGCAGTATTTT. Translated: CSARAPRAPDTQYF.